The 9 T cell receptor beta chains listed next were all sequenced from one sample in a study of T cells after yellow fever vaccination. Each CDR3 protein is one row after TCRdb ran MiXCR on the 5' RACE reads. The data show about 220,000 distinct CDR3 sequences, roughly 3.3% seen once. The sequenced sample was CD4+ T cells sorted from PBMCs, obtained 10 days after the yellow fever booster vaccination. The source is a man between 18 and 29 years old who received the YFV17D yellow fever vaccine.

This clonotype has a count of ten or more. The chain recombines TRBV20-1 with TRBJ2-5; 10 positions agree with TRBD1. The length of the CDR3 is 14 residues. Trimming at V came to 7 bases and at J to 5 bases, leaving 10 bases not matched to a gene. CDR1 is DFQATT, CDR2 SNEGSKA, per germline (reference sequence). The CDR3 is CSVTRQGARETQYF. The CDR3 region has the DNA TGCAGTGTTACCCGACAGGGGGCGAGGGAGACCCAGTACTTC.

This clonotype was recorded a few times. The chain is built from TRBV5-1 and TRBJ1-1, with D possibly matching TRBD1 (5 bases). Germline lookup yields CDR1 SGHRS and CDR2 YFSETQ. The CDR3 is made up of 13 amino acids. The V end was cut by 5 bases, the J end by 1 base, with 9 bases between. The CDR3 loop is CASRGVRNTEAFF. The CDR3 DNA follows: TGCGCCAGCAGAGGGGTAAGGAACACTGAAGCTTTCTTT. Variable domain in full (rest from reference TRBV5-1 and TRBJ1-1): KAGVTQTPRYLIKTRGQQVTLSCSPISGHRSVSWYQQTPGQGLQFLFEYFSETQRNKGNFPGRFSGRQFSNSRSEMNVSTLELGDSALYLCASRGVRNTEAFFGQGTRLTVV.

This clonotype was seen many times. The rearrangement joins TRBV29-1 to TRBJ1-5; 8 bases are a match to TRBD1. The ends lost 6 bases at V and 1 base at J; junction bases unmatched: 8. The CDR3 has 15 amino acids. The germline gives CDR1 SQVTM, CDR2 ANQGSEA. CDR3 sequence reads: CSVAQGASSNQPQHF. The CDR3 DNA follows: TGCAGCGTCGCTCAGGGGGCGAGCAGCAATCAGCCCCAGCATTTT. The whole variable domain, filled in from reference TRBV29-1 and TRBJ1-5, reads SAVISQKPSRDICQRGTSLTIQCQVDSQVTMMFWYRQQPGQSLTLIATANQGSEATYESGFVIDKFPISRPNLTFSTLTVSNMSPEDSSIYLCSVAQGASSNQPQHFGDGTRLSIL.

This clonotype was observed at least ten times. The chain recombines TRBV5-1 with TRBJ2-1, with TRBD1 matching over 7 bases. The germline V gene encodes CDR1 SGHRS and CDR2 YFSETQ. V trimming: 2 bases; J trimming: 0 bases; junction bases outside the gene matches: 2. This CDR3 has 15 residues. CDR3 nucleotides: TGCGCCAGCAGCTTAACAGGGGACTCCTACAATGAGCAGTTCTTC. The encoded protein is CASSLTGDSYNEQFF.

This clonotype was seen only a few times. CDR3 sequence reads: CASSLRRPRDRFWSQHF. DNA for the CDR3: TGTGCCAGCAGTTTACGCCGTCCCCGGGACAGGTTCTGGAGCCAGCATTTT. J is TRBJ1-5 and V is TRBV28, with 8 bases aligning to TRBD1. Germline V gives CDR1 MDHEN, CDR2 SYDVKM. The trim removed 2 bases at V and 12 bases at J, leaving 18 bases unmatched. This CDR3 has 17 residues.

The gene calls are TRBV5-1 and TRBJ2-1, with D possibly being TRBD1 (5 bases). V dropped 0 bases and J dropped 2 bases, with 12 bases sitting between them. Germline V gene sequence: CDR1 SGHRS, CDR2 YFSETQ. The CDR3 totals 16 residues. CDR3 nucleotides: TGCGCCAGCAGCTTGGGGGGCGTGGGGACCTACAATGAGCAGTTCTTC. Protein sequence: CASSLGGVGTYNEQFF.

This clonotype was recorded at least ten times. The chain recombines TRBV6-2 or TRBV6-3 with TRBJ1-1; TRBD1 agrees at 7 bases. CDR1 is MNHEY and CDR2 is SVGEGT in the germline V gene. J gave up 6 bases and V 6 bases, and 7 bases lay outside the gene matches. The CDR3 totals 13 residues. The CDR3 coding sequence is TGTGCCAGCAGCCAAAGGGGGCGGCCTGAAGCTTTCTTT. Amino acids: CASSQRGRPEAFF.

At least ten counts were recorded for this clonotype. This chain joins TRBV7-2 and TRBJ2-3; D possibly matches TRBD1 or TRBD2 (6 bases each). V lost 9 bases, J lost 6 bases, and 19 bases lay in between. Germline V CDR1 and CDR2: SGHTA, FQGNSA. The CDR3 covers 14 residues. CDR3 amino acids: CASSRRGAPDTQYF. The CDR3, as DNA: TGTGCCAGTAGCCGGAGGGGGGCCCCGGATACGCAGTATTTT.

On this clonotype itself: Since a much larger clone is just one base distant, this may be a read error. This sequence joins TRBV7-2 and TRBJ2-4; perhaps TRBD2 as D (6 bases). The CDR3 loop spans 13 amino acids. Germline V gene sequence: CDR1 SGHTA, CDR2 FQGNSA. The germline V and J ends were trimmed by 3 bases and 7 bases, with 10 bases remaining between them. The DNA for the CDR3 is TGTGCCAGCAGCTTGGGGGGATCGAACATTCAGTACTTC. Its protein product is CASSLGGSNIQYF.